This TCR beta chain stems from a study of T cells in localized non-small cell lung cancer. Study-level findings and limits: Exceeding tumor, uninvolved adjacent lung had the highest T cell clonality. Because only a single region of the tumor was sequenced, heterogeneity remains possible.

This CDR3 region has 14 residues. Germline V gives CDR1 SQVTM, CDR2 ANQGSEA. J lost 0 bases, V lost 5 bases, and 7 bases had no gene match. Concerning this clone: Its antigen is undetermined. This CDR3 is also generated by other DNA sequences in the sample.

This table comes from immunoSEQ multiplex PCR, and its TCRdb copy is limited to in-frame clones, with some not included. The sample lists around 30,000 clones, roughly 90% occurring once. This specimen consisted of peripheral blood mononuclear cells, obtained before any cancer treatment. The rearrangement links TRBV29-1 to TRBJ2-7, with TRBD1 identical over 7 bases. This receptor was taken from a woman aged 35 to 70 with stage III lung adenocarcinoma. In DNA, the CDR3 is TGCAGCGTTCCCGGGACAGCTAACTCCTACGAGCAGTACTTC. Translated: CSVPGTANSYEQYF.